The rows below give T cell receptor beta chains drawn from one sample of a study of OX40 agonist ivuxolimab in advanced cancers. Profiling relied on immunoSEQ multiplex PCR, and the TCRdb table lists in-frame clones only, not all of them. The sample has roughly 40,000 clones, 80% to 90% seen once. The material was CD4+ or CD8+ T cells sorted from blood, obtained in a trial of the OX40 agonist ivuxolimab. These receptors were taken from an adult with an advanced solid tumor such as melanoma, head and neck, liver or kidney cancer. CDR3s include the opening cysteine and the closing phenylalanine or tryptophan. Each record gives: V gene, J gene, D gene, clone size, CDR3 DNA, CDR3 protein. The D gene is left open where the match is weak. Expanded clones are given a class, and other clones once, few, many or no size at all.

TRBV27	TRBJ1-3	NA	once	TGTGCCAGCAGTTTATCGGGGCCCTTCTCTGGAAACACCATATATTTT	CASSLSGPFSGNTIYF
TRBV2	TRBJ2-7	NA	NA	TGTGCCAGCAGGGAAAGCGGGCCCGCCTACGAGCAGTACTTC	CASRESGPAYEQYF
TRBV19	TRBJ1-2	NA	NA	TGTGCCAGTAGAAACCGCGGTTTGGACTATGGCTACACCTTC	CASRNRGLDYGYTF
TRBV7-8	TRBJ1-1	NA	once	TGTGCCAGCAGCTGGGGTCAGCCGAACACTGAAGCTTTCTTT	CASSWGQPNTEAFF
TRBV5-8	TRBJ1-1	NA	NA	TGTGCCAGCAGGGGGGGAGGAACTGAAGCTTTCTTT	CASRGGGTEAFF
TRBV28	TRBJ2-7	NA	NA	TGTGCCAGCGAGAACCCAATCTCCTACGAGCAGTACTTC	CASENPISYEQYF
TRBV2	TRBJ1-1	NA	NA	TGTGCCAGCCCAGTGGGGGGTGCGGGGAACACTGAAGCTTTCTTT	CASPVGGAGNTEAFF
TRBV29-1	TRBJ2-2	TRBD2	once	TGCAGCGGAGTAGCGGGGGGGCATACCGGGGAGCTGTTTTTT	CSGVAGGHTGELFF
TRBV27	TRBJ1-1	NA	NA	TGTGCCAGCAGTTCAACAGGGAATTTCGCTGAAGCTTTCTTT	CASSSTGNFAEAFF
TRBV19	TRBJ2-1	TRBD2	NA	TGTGCCAGTAGTATGAAGCTAGCGGCGTACAATGAGCAGTTCTTC	CASSMKLAAYNEQFF
TRBV6-1	TRBJ2-7	TRBD2	NA	TGTGCCAGCAGCACAAGCGGGAGTTCGTCTTACGAGCAGTACTTC	CASSTSGSSSYEQYF
TRBV23-1	TRBJ1-6	NA	NA	TGCGCCAGCAGTAAAAGACTAGGCAGGGGTCCCCCAACTATATGTTCACCCCTCCACTTT	CASSKRLGRGPPTICSPLHF
TRBV7-9	TRBJ2-7	NA	NA	TGTGCCAGCAGCTCGTCGAATCGGGTGTCCTCCTACGAGCAGTACTTC	CASSSSNRVSSYEQYF
TRBV6-5	TRBJ1-2	NA	NA	TGTGCCAGCAGTGCTCAGCCCGTCCTGGGCTACACCTTC	CASSAQPVLGYTF
TRBV13	TRBJ1-2	NA	NA	TGTGCCAGCAGCTCACGCGAGGCTGGCTACACCTTC	CASSSREAGYTF
TRBV4-2	TRBJ2-7	TRBD2	NA	TGTGCCAGCAGTTTGCAAAGGTCCGGACTAGGAAGCTCCTACGAGCAGTACTTC	CASSLQRSGLGSSYEQYF
TRBV4-1	TRBJ2-1	NA	NA	TGCGCCAGCAGCCAAGGACGAGGCAATGAGCAGTTCTTC	CASSQGRGNEQFF
TRBV15	TRBJ2-7	NA	NA	TGTGCCACCAGCGACGGAGGGCCAGGGAGACATTTAGAGTACTACGAGCAGTACTTC	CATSDGGPGRHLEYYEQYF
TRBV2	TRBJ2-1	TRBD2	NA	TGTGCCAGCAGCGGAAGCGGGAGTGCCTGCAATGAGCAGTTCTTC	CASSGSGSACNEQFF
TRBV5-1	TRBJ1-2	NA	once	TGCGCCAGCAGCACGGATAACTATGGCTACACCTTC	CASSTDNYGYTF
TRBV12-5	TRBJ2-2	NA	NA	TGTGCTAGTGGTTTGCTAGTCGAGCTGTTTTTT	CASGLLVELFF
TRBV25-1	TRBJ1-1	NA	NA	TGTGCCAGCGGGGGAGAAACTGAAGCTTTCTTT	CASGGETEAFF
TRBV5-1	TRBJ1-5	NA	NA	TGCGCCAGCAGCTTGGTGGGGAATCAGCCCCAGCATTTT	CASSLVGNQPQHF
TRBV19	TRBJ2-7	NA	NA	TGTGCCAGTAGTTCGGGACGGCACTACGAGCAGTACTTC	CASSSGRHYEQYF
TRBV7-2	TRBJ2-1	TRBD2	NA	TGTGCCAGCAGAACCCATCTAGCGGGTGTAAGCTCCTACAATGAGCAGTTCTTC	CASRTHLAGVSSYNEQFF
TRBV7-9	TRBJ1-5	NA	few	TGTGCCAGCAGCTTGGGAGGAGGGCCCCAGCATTTT	CASSLGGGPQHF
TRBV4-1	TRBJ1-5	TRBD1	NA	TGCGCCAGCAGCCAAACGGGACAGGGAAGGGATCAGCCCCAGCATTTT	CASSQTGQGRDQPQHF
TRBV6-1	TRBJ1-2	NA	few	TGTGCCAGCAGTGAACCGGGTTACGGCTACACCTTC	CASSEPGYGYTF
TRBV7-9	TRBJ2-6	NA	NA	TGTGCCAGCAGCTTGGAGGGCGGTGGGGCCAACGTCCTGACTTTC	CASSLEGGGANVLTF